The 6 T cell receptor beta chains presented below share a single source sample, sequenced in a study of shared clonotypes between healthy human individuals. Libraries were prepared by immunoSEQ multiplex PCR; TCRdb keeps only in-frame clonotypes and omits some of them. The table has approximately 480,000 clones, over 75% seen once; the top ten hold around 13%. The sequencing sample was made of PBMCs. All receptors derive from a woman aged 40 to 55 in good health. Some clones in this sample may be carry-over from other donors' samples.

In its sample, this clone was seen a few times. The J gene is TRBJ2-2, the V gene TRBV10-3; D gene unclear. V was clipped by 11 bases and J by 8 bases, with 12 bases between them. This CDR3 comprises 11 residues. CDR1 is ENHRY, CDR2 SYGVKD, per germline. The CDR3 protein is CAARGFGELFF. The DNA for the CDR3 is TGTGCCGCACGTGGTTTTGGGGAGCTGTTTTTT.

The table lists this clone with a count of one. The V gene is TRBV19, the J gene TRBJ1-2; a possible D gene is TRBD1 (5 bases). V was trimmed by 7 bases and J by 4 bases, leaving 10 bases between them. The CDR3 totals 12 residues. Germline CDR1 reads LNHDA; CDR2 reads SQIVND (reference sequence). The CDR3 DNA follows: TGTGCCAGTACCGGAGACAGCTATGGCTACACCTTC. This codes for CASTGDSYGYTF.

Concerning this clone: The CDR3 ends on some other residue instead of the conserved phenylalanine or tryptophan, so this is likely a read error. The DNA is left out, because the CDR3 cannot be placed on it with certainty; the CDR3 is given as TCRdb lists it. This chain's CDR3 is CASSDSQGL. The chain carries TRBV6-4 and TRBJ1-2; whether TRBD1, the table's D call, matches the DNA was not checked. Inclusive of both ends, the CDR3 amounts to 9 amino acids. Germline values: CDR1 MRHNA, CDR2 SNTAGT.

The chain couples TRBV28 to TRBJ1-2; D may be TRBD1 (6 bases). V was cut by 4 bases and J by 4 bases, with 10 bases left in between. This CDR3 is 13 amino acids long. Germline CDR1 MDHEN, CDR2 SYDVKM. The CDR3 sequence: CASSSGATYGYTF. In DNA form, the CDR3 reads TGTGCCAGCAGTTCGGGGGCTACCTATGGCTACACCTTC.

CDR3 sequence reads: CASSQTGGEQYF. The DNA for the CDR3 is TGTGCCAGCAGCCAAACAGGGGGTGAGCAGTACTTC. The chain couples TRBV4-2 to TRBJ2-7, with 8 bases lining up with TRBD1. Unmatched junction bases numbered 1, after V lost 2 bases and J lost 7 bases. The germline CDR1 and CDR2 sequences are LGHNA and YNFKEQ. The CDR3 is 12 amino acids.

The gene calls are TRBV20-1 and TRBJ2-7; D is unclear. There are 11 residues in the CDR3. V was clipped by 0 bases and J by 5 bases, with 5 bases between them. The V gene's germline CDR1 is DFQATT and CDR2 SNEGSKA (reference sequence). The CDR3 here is CSARDPHEQYF. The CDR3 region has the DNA TGCAGTGCTAGAGACCCCCACGAGCAGTACTTC.